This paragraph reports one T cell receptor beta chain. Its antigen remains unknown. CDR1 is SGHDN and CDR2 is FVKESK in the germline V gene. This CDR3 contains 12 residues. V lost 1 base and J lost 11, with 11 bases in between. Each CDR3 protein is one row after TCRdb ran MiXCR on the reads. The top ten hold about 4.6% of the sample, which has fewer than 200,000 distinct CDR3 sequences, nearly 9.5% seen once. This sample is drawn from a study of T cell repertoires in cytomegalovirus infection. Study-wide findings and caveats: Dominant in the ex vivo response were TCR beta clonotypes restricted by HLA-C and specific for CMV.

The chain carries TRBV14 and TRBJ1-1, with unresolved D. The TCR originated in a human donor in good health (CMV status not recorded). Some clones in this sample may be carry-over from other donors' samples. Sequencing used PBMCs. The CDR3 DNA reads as TGTGCCAGCAGCCAAGGGTATGGTGGGGCTTTCTTT. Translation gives CASSQGYGGAFF.